A single T cell receptor (beta chain) is shown here with its context. Its recognized antigen is unknown. No quality values exist for individual bases; no much larger clone is one base distant. Participants in the prospective study were aged 18 to 89 years, lived in more than 20 United States geographic areas, and enrolled through a virtual design. To assign participants to cohorts, the prospective study relied on clinical history that participants themselves reported in a screening survey and a study questionnaire. In the prospective study, whole blood, serum and a nasopharyngeal or oropharyngeal swab were collected from each participant by mobile phlebotomists. Participants in the prospective study had the option to provide additional blood draws and questionnaires over an approximately 2-month period. Before DNA extraction, blood samples from the prospective study were shipped at room temperature or frozen.

According to the germline V gene (reference sequence), CDR1 reads MNHEY and CDR2 reads SMNVEV. The CDR3 covers 15 residues, taking in both the cysteine and the phenylalanine. The CDR3 DNA has 45 bases and is translated from base 1. Between the V and J ends, shortened by 4 bases and 2 bases respectively, the junction contains 14 bases. The data were obtained in a study of blood T cell repertoires in COVID-19 (dated by TCRdb to 2020 to 2022). For the wider study: The collaborator samples originated in the United States, Italy and Spain and spanned the acute and convalescent phases of COVID-19. The material from the prospective study consisted of cDNA or gDNA derived from T cells, B-cell-depleted T cells, or PBMCs. The dataset comprised deeply sampled blood TCRbeta repertoires from subjects exposed to, actively infected with, or recovered from COVID-19. The repertoires were released in a freely available public database meant as a resource for research on the immune response to SARS-CoV-2. The samples were drawn from two sources: the first 160 participants of the ongoing ImmuneRACE study, and approximately 1,300 subjects contributed by 6 global collaborators. A de-identified subject ID, COVID-19 status, age in years and sex were almost always included in the sample metadata. Where HLA class I and class II types were available, the types were taken from metadata supplied by the sample provider, not from assay-based typing. General study outcomes and caveats: How much clinical and demographic metadata was included differed by source and by participant, and the metadata was provided uncurated.

TCRbeta CDR3 regions were amplified from genomic DNA by means of the immunoSEQ Assay, a bias-controlled multiplex PCR. For the original study's pipeline: The number of nucleated cells in each sample was estimated by amplification of reference gene primers within the assay. To quantify the absolute abundance of each unique TCRbeta CDR3 rearrangement, sequence reads were collapsed and filtered. For each sample, productive Simpson clonality was calculated as the square root of Simpson's diversity index across productive rearrangements. This is the immuneACCESS table as TCRdb keeps it, with only in-frame sequences that have V and J called. A part of the clones is gone; compared with another copy, unresolved V genes explain less than half, and the rest is unexplained. V and J calls and clone size follow that table, whereas D and trimming were derived from the DNA. The table for this sample lists hundreds of thousands of clones; 70% to 90% of them were counted only once. The ten largest clonotypes hold roughly 2% of the sample.

The V gene is TRBV27 and the J gene is TRBJ1-2; the D gene is possibly TRBD1, with 5 bases matching. The TCR comes from a young woman with acute COVID-19. The material sequenced was PBMCs or T cells enriched from blood (not recorded which). The CDR3 here reads CASSSAQGENYGYTF. The sequenced DNA: TGTGCCAGCAGTTCGGCGCAGGGCGAAAACTATGGCTACACCTTC.